Below, one T cell receptor beta chain is given with its context. The antigen remains unidentified. CDR3 length: 13 residues. V was shortened by 7 bases and J by 6 bases, with 13 bases between the two germline ends. The germline V gene encodes CDR1 MNHNY and CDR2 SVGAGI (reference sequence). This sample is drawn from a study of T cell repertoires in cytomegalovirus infection. TCRdb reprocessed the reads with MiXCR, giving one entry per CDR3 protein. The table includes 900,000 to 950,000 distinct CDR3 sequences, around a third detected once. Sequencing was performed on cultured CD8+ T cells from PBMCs, taken from culture after CMV antigen stimulation. The clonotype was recovered from a human donor in good health (CMV status not recorded). Some clones in this sample may be carry-over from other donors' samples. The chain couples TRBV6-6 to TRBJ2-1; D is perhaps TRBD2 (7 bases). In nucleotides, the CDR3 is TGTGCCAGCAAAGAAGGGGGGGGCAATGAGCAGTTCTTC. Its translation: CASKEGGGNEQFF.